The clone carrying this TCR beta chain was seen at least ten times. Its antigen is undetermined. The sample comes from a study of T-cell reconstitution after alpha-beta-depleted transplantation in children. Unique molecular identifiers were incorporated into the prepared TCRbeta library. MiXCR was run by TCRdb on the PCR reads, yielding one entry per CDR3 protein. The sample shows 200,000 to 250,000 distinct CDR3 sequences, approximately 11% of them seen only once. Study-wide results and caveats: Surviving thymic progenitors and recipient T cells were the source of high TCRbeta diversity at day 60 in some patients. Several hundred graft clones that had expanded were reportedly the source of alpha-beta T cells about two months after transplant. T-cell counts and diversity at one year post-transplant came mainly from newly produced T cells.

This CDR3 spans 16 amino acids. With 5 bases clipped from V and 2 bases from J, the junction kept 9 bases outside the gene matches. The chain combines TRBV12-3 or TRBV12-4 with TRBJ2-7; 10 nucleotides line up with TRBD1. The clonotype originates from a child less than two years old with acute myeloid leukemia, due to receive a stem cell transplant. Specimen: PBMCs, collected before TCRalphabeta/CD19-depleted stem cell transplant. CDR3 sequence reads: CASSAVPGTGAYEQYF. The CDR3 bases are TGTGCCAGCAGTGCCGTCCCCGGGACAGGGGCCTACGAGCAGTACTTC.